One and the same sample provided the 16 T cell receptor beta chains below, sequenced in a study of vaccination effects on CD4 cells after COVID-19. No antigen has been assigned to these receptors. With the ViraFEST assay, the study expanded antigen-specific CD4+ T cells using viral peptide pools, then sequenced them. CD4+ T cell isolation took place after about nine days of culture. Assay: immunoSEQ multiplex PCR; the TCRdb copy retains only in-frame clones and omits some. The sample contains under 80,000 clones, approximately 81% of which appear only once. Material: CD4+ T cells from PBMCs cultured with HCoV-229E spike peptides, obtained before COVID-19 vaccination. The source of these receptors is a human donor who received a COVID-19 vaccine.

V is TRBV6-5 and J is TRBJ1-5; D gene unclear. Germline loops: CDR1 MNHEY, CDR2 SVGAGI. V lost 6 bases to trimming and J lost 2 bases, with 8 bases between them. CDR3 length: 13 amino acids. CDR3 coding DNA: TGTGCCAGCAGGCAGGATGGCAATCAGCCCCAGCATTTT. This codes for CASRQDGNQPQHF.

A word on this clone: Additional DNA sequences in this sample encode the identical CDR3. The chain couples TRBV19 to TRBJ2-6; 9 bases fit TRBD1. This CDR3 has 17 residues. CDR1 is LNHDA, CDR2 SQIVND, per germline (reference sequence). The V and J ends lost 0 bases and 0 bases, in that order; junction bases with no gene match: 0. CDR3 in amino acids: CASSIEGQGSGANVLTF. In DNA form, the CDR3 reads TGTGCCAGTAGTATAGAGGGACAGGGCTCTGGGGCCAACGTCCTGACTTTC.

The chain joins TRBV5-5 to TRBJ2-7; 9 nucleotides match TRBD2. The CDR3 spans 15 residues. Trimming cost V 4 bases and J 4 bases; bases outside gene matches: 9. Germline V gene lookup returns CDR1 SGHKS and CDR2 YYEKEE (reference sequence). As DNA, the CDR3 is TGTGCCAGCAGCCGGGGCGGGAGGGGCCTTTACGAGCAGTACGTC. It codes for CASSRGGRGLYEQYV.

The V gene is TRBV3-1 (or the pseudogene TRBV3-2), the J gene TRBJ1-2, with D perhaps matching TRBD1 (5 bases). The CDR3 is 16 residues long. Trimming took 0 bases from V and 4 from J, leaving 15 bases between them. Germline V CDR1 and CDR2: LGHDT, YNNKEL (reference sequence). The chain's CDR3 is CASSQDQQGGIYGYTF. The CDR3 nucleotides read TGTGCCAGCAGCCAAGATCAGCAGGGAGGGATCTATGGCTACACCTTC.

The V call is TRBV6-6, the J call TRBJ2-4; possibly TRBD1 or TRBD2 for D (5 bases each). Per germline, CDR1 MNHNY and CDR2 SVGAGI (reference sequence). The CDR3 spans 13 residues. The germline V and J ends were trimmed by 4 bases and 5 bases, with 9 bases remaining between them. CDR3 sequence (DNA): TGTGCCAGCAGTTGGGGGATCCAAAACATTCAGTACTTC. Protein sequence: CASSWGIQNIQYF.

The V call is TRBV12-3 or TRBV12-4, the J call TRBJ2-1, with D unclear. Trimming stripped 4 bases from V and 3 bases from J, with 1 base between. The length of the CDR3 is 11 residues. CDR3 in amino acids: CASSYYNEQFF. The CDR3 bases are TGTGCCAGCAGTTACTACAATGAGCAGTTCTTC.

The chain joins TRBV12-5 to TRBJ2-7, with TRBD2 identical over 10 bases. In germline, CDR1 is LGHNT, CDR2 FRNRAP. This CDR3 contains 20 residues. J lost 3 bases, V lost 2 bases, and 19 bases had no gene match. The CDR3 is CASGLKQGQPGLARLYEQYV. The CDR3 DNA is TGTGCTAGTGGTTTGAAACAAGGACAGCCGGGACTAGCGAGACTCTACGAGCAGTACGTC.

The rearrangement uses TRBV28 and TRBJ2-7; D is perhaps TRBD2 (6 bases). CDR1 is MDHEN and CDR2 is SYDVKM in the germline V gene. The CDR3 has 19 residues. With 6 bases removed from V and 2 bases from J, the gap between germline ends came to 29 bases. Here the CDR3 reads CASSRTVPGTPHRAYEQYV. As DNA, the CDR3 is TGTGCCAGCAGCCGCACTGTCCCCGGGACTCCCCACCGAGCCTACGAGCAGTACGTC.

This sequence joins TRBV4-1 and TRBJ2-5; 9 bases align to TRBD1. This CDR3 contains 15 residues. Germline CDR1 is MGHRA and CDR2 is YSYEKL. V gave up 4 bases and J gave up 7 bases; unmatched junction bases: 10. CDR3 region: CASSPGTGNVVTQYF. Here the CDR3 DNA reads TGCGCCAGCAGCCCAGGGACAGGGAACGTAGTGACCCAGTACTTC.

CDR3 DNA: TGTGCCAGCAGACTTTCCCTCCAAGAGACCCAGTACTTC. This encodes CASRLSLQETQYF. J is TRBJ2-5 and V is TRBV6-5; D uncertain. The CDR3 totals 13 residues. CDR1 and CDR2 (germline): MNHEY, SVGAGI. V lost 6 bases and J 1 base, leaving 9 bases between the germline ends.

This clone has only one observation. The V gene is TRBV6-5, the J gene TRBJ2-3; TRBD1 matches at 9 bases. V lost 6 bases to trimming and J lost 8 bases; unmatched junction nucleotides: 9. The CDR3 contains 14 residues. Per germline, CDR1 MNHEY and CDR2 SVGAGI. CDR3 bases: TGTGCCAGCAGACCGACAGGGGGGGTCGGTACGCAGTATTTT. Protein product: CASRPTGGVGTQYF.

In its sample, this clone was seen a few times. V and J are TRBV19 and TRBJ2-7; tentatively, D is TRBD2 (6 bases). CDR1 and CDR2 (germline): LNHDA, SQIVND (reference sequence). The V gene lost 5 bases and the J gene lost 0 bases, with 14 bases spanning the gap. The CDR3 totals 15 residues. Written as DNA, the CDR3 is TGTGCCAGTAGTCCGGGAGTCGGGGGCTCCTACGAGCAGTACGTC. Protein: CASSPGVGGSYEQYV.

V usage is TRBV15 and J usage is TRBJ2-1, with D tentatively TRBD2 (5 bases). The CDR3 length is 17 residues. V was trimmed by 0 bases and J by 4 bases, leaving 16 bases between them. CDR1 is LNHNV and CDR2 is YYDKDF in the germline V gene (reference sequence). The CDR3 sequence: CATSRDRRSGIYNEQFF. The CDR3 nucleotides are TGTGCCACCAGCAGAGATCGACGCTCGGGGATTTACAATGAGCAGTTCTTC. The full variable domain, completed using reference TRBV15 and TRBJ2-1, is DAMVIQNPRYQVTQFGKPVTLSCSQTLNHNVMYWYQQKSSQAPKLLFHYYDKDFNNEADTPDNFQSRRPNTSFCFLDIRSPGLGDTAMYLCATSRDRRSGIYNEQFFGPGTRLTVL.

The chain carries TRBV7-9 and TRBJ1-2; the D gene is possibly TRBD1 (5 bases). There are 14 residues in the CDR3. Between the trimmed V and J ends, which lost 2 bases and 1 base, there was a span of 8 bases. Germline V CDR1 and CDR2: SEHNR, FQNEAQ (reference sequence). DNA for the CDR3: TGTGCCAGCAGCTTATCGGGGGGTAACTATGGCTACACCTTC. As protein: CASSLSGGNYGYTF.

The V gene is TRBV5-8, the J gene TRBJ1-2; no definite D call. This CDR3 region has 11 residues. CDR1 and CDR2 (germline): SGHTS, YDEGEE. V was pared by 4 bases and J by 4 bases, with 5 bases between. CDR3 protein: CASSPSYGYTF. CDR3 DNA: TGTGCCAGCAGCCCGAGCTATGGCTACACCTTC.

The CDR3 nucleotides read TGTGCCAGCAGCTTGTACTCCTATAATTCACCCCTCCACTTT. It yields the protein CASSLYSYNSPLHF. The J gene is TRBJ1-6, the V gene TRBV5-6; the D is unclear. The CDR3 runs to 14 residues. Per the germline V gene, CDR1 is SGHDT and CDR2 is YYEEEE. The V end was cut by 1 base, the J end by 0 bases, with 2 bases between.